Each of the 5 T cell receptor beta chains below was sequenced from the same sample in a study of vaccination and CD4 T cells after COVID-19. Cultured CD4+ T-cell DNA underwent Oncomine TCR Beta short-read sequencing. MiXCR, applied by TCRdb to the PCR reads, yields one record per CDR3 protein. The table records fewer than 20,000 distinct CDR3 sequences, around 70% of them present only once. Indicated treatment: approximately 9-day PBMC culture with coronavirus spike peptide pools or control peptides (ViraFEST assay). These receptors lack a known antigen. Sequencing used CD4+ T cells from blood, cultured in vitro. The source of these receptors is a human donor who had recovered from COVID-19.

CDR3 nucleotide sequence: TGTGCCACCACGGGACAGAACTATGGCTACACCTTC. Protein product: CATTGQNYGYTF. The chain carries TRBV24-1 and TRBJ1-2; 7 bases are shared with TRBD1. V was pared by 8 bases and J by 2 bases, with 1 base of the junction left unmatched. Germline loops: CDR1 KGHDR, CDR2 SFDVKD. The CDR3 extends over 12 amino acids.

The CDR3 DNA sequence: TGCAGTGCTAGAAAGGACAGTCTAGCCAAAAACATTCAGTACTTC. Encoded protein: CSARKDSLAKNIQYF. The chain uses TRBV20-1 and TRBJ2-4; D perhaps matches TRBD1 (6 bases). CDR1 is DFQATT, CDR2 SNEGSKA, per germline (reference sequence). The CDR3 totals 15 residues. V was cut by 2 bases and J by 0 bases, with 11 bases left in between.

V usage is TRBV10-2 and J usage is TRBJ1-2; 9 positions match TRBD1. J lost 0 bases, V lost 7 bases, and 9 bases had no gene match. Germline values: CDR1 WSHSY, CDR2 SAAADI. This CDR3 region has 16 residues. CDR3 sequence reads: CASMIHRGLANYGYTF. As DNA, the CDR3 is TGCGCCAGCATGATTCACAGGGGGCTTGCTAACTATGGCTACACCTTC.

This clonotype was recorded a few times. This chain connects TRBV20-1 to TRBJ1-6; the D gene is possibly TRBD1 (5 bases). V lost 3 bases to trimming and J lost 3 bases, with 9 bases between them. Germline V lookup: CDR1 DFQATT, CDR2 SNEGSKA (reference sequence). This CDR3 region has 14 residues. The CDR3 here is CSARAGVYNSPLHF. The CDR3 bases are TGCAGTGCTAGGGCGGGGGTCTATAATTCACCCCTCCACTTT.

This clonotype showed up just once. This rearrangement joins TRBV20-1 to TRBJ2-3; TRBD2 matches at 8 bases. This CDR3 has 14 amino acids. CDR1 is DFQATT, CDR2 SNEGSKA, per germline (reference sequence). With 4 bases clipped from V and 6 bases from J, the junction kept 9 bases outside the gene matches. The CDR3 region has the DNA TGCAGTGCTACCAGGAGCGGGAGTGGGGATACGCAGTATTTT. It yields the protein CSATRSGSGDTQYF.